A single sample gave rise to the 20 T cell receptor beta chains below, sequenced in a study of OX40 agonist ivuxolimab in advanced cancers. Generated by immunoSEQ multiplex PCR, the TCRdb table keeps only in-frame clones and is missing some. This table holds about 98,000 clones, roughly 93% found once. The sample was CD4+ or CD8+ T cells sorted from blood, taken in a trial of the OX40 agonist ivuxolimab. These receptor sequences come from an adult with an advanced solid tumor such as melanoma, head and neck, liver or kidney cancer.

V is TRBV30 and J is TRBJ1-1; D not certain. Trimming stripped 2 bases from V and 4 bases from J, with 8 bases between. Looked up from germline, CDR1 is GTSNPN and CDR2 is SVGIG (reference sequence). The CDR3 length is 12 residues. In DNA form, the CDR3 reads TGTGCCTGGAGTAACTGGGGCACTGAAGCTTTCTTT. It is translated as CAWSNWGTEAFF.

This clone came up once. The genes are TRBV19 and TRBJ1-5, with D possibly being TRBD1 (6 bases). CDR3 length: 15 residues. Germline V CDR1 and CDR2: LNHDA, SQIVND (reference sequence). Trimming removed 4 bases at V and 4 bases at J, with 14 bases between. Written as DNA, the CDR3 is TGTGCCAGTAGTAAGCAGGGGCTAAATAATCAGCCCCAGCATTTT. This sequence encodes CASSKQGLNNQPQHF.

The CDR3 reads CASSLWGTRRRDTEAFF. The CDR3 DNA sequence: TGTGCCAGCAGTTTATGGGGGACCAGACGGAGGGACACTGAAGCTTTCTTT. J is TRBJ1-1 and V is TRBV27, with D maybe TRBD1 (5 bases). V gave up 1 base and J gave up 3 bases, with 18 bases separating them. Germline V gene sequence: CDR1 MNHEY, CDR2 SMNVEV (reference sequence). The CDR3 has 17 amino acids.

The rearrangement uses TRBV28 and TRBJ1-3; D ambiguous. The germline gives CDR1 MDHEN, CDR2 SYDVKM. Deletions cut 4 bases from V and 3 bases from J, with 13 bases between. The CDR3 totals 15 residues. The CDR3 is CASSSTRTFGNTIYF. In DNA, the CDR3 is TGTGCCAGCAGTTCCACCCGGACGTTTGGAAACACCATATATTTT.

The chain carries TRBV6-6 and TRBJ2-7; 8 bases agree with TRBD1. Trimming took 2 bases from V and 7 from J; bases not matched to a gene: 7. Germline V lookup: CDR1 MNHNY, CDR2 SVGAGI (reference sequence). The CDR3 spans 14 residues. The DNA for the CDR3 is TGTGCCAGCAGTTACGACAGGGGACCGTGGGAGCAGTACGTC. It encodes CASSYDRGPWEQYV.

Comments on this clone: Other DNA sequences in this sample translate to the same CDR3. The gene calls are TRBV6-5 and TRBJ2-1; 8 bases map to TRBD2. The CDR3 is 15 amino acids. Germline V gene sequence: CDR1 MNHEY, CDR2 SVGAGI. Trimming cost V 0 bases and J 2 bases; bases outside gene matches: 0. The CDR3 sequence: CASSYSGGAYNEQFF. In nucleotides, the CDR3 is TGTGCCAGCAGTTACTCCGGGGGGGCCTACAATGAGCAGTTCTTC.

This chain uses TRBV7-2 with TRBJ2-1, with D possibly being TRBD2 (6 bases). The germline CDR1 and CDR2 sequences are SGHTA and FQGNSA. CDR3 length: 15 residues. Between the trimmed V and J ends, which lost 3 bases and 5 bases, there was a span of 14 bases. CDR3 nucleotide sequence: TGTGCCAGCAGCTTTCGCGGGGTAATAAACAATGAGCAGTTCTTC. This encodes CASSFRGVINNEQFF.

CDR3 bases: TGTGCCAGCAGTTACTCGAGAGGAGGCGAGCAGTACGTC. Translation: CASSYSRGGEQYV. V is TRBV6-6 and J is TRBJ2-7; D is perhaps TRBD2 (5 bases). Germline CDR1 MNHNY, CDR2 SVGAGI (reference sequence). Between the trimmed V and J ends, which lost 0 bases and 6 bases, there was a span of 9 bases. The CDR3 loop spans 13 amino acids.

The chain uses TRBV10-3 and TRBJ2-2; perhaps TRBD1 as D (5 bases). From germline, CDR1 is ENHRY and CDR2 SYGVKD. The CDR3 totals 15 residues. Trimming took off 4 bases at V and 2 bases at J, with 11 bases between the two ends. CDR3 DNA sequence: TGTGCCATCAGTGGATTACAGGTTAACACCGGGGAGCTGTTTTTT. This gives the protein CAISGLQVNTGELFF.

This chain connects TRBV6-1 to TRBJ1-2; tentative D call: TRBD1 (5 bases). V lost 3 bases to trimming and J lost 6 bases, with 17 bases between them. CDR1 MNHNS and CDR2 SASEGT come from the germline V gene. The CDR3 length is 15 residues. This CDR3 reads CASSDIAGGLDGYTF. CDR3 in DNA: TGTGCCAGCAGTGATATCGCCGGGGGACTAGATGGCTACACCTTC.

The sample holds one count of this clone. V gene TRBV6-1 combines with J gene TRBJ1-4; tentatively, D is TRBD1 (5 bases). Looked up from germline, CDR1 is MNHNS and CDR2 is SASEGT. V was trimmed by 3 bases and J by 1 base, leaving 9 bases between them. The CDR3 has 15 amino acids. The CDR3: CASSDPGLTNEKLFF. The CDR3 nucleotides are TGTGCCAGCAGTGATCCAGGGCTAACTAATGAAAAACTGTTTTTT.

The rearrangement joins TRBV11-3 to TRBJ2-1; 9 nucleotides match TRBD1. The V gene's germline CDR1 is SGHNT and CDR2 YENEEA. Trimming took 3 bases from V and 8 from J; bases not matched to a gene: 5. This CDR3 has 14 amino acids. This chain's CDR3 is CASSLDRGRDEQFF. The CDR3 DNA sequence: TGTGCCAGCAGCTTGGACAGGGGACGCGATGAGCAGTTCTTC.

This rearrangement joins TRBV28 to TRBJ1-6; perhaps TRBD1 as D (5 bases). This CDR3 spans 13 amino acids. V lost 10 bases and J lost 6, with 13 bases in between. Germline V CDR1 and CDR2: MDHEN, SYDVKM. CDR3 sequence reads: CATDGTANSPLHF. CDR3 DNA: TGTGCCACAGACGGGACGGCTAATTCACCCCTCCACTTT.

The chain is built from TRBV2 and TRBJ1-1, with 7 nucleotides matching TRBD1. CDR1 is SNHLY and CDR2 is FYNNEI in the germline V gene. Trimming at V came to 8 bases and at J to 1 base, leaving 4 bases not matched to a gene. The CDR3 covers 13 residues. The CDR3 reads CASPGQRNTEAFF. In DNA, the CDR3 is TGTGCCAGCCCGGGACAGCGGAACACTGAAGCTTTCTTT.

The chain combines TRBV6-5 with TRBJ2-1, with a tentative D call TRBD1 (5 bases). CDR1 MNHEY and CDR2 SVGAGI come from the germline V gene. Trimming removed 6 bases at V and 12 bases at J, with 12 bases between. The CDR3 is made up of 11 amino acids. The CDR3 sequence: CASSHRSRQFF. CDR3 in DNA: TGTGCCAGCAGCCACAGGTCGAGGCAGTTCTTC.

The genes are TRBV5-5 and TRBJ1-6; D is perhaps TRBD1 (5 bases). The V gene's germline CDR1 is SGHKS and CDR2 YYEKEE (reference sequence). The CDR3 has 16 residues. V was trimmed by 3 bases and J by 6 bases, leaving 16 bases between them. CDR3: CASSWGQGGRNSPLHF. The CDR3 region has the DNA TGTGCCAGCAGCTGGGGCCAGGGAGGCCGTAATTCACCCCTCCACTTT.

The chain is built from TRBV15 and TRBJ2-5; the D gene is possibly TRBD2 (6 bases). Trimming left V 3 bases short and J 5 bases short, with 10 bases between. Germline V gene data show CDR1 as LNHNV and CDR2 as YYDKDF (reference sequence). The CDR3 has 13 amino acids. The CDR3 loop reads CATSSLGLETQYF. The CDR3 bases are TGTGCCACCAGCAGTTTGGGACTGGAGACCCAGTACTTC.

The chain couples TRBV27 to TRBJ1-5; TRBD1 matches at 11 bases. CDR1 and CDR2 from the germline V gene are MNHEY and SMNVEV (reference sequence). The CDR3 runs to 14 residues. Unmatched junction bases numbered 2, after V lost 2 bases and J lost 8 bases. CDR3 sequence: CASSLGGQGEPQHF. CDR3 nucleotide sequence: TGTGCCAGCAGTTTAGGGGGACAGGGGGAGCCCCAGCATTTT.

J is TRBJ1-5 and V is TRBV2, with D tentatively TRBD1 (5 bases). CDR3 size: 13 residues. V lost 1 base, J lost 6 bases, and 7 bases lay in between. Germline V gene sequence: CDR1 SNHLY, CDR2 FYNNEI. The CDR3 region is CASSEEGIQPQHF. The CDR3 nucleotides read TGTGCCAGCAGTGAAGAGGGGATTCAGCCCCAGCATTTT.

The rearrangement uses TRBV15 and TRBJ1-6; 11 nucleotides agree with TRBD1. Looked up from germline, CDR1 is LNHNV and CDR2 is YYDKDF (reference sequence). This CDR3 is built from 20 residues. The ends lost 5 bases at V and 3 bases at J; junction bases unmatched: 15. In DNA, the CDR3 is TGTGCCACCAGCTCCAGAGGACAGGGGGCGAGGGAGAACTATAATTCACCCCTCCACTTT. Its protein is CATSSRGQGARENYNSPLHF.